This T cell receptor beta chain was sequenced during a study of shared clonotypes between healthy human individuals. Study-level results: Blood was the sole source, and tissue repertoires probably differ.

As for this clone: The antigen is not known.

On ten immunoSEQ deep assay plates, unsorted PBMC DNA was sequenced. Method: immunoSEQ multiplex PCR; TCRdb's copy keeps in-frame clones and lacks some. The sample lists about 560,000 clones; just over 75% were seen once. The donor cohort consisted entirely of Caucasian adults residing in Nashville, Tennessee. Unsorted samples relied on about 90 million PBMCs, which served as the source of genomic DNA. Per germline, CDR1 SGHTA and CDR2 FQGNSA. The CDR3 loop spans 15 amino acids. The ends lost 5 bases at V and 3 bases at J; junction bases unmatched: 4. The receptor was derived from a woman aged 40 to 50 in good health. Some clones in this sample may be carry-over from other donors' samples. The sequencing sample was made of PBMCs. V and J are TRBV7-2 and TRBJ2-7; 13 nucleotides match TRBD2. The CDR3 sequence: CASSAGLAGVYEQYF. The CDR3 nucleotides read TGTGCCAGCAGCGCCGGACTAGCGGGAGTCTACGAGCAGTACTTC.